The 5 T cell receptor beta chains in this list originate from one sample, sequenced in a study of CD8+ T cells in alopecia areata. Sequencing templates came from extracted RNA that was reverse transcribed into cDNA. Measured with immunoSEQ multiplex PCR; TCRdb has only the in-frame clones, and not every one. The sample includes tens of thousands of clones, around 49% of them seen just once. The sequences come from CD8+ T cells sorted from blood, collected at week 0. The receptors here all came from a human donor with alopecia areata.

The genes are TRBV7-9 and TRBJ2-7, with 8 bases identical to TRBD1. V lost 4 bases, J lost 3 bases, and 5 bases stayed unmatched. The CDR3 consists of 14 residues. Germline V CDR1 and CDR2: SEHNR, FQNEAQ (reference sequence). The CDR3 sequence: CASSYGTGIYEQYF. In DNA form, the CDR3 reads TGTGCCAGCAGCTACGGGACAGGTATCTACGAGCAGTACTTC.

Written as DNA, the CDR3 is TGCGCCAGCAGCCCTAAAAGGGACACTGAAGCTTTCTTT. Its protein product is CASSPKRDTEAFF. The chain joins TRBV4-1 to TRBJ1-1, with D unclear. The germline gives CDR1 MGHRA, CDR2 YSYEKL. This CDR3 has 13 amino acids. V shed 4 bases and J shed 3 bases, with 9 bases lying between them.

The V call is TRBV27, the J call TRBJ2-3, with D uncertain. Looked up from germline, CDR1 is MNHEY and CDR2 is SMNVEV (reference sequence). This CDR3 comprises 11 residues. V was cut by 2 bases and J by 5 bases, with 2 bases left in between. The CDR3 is CASSLGDTQYF. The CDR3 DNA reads TGTGCCAGCAGTTTAGGAGATACGCAGTATTTT.

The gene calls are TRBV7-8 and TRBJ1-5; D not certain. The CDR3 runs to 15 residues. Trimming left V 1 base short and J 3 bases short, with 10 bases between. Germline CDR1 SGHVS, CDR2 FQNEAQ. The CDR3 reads CASSLGEFSNQPQHF. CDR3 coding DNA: TGTGCCAGCAGCTTAGGGGAGTTCTCCAATCAGCCCCAGCATTTT.

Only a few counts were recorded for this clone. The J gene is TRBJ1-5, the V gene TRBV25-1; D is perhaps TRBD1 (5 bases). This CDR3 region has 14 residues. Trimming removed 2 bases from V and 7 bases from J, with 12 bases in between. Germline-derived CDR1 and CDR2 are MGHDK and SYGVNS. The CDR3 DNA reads TGTGCCAGCAGTGAAGGGGCAGGGCGGCAGCCCCAGCATTTT. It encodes CASSEGAGRQPQHF. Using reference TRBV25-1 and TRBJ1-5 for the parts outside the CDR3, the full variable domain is EADIYQTPRYLVIGTGKKITLECSQTMGHDKMYWYQQDPGMELHLIHYSYGVNSTEKGDLSSESTVSRIRTEHFPLTLESARPSHTSQYLCASSEGAGRQPQHFGDGTRLSIL.